This T cell receptor (beta chain) was captured by sequencing in a study of T cell changes during pregnancy in multiple sclerosis (dated by TCRdb to the late 2010s). Broadly, across the study: Changes in the T cell repertoire over the course of pregnancy were examined in this study in women with multiple sclerosis.

On this clone itself: It lacks a known antigen. The sample holds no much larger clone one base away, and base qualities are not on file.

According to the germline V gene (reference sequence), CDR1 reads MNHEY and CDR2 reads SMNVEV. Including cysteine and phenylalanine, the CDR3 has 16 amino acids. Only CDR3 DNA is held: 48 bases, read in frame from base 1. Deletion took 3 bases off V and 2 bases off J, with a span of 17 bases between the germline ends. Library preparation employed the immunoSEQ multiplex PCR assay. TCRdb took this table from immuneACCESS and kept in-frame rearrangements with V and J called. Such tables lack part of the clones; where checked against another copy, unresolved V genes explain under half of the gap, and the rest is unexplained. In all, the sample holds about 68,000 clones, and approximately 91% of those were seen once. 2% to 2.5% of the sample comes from the top ten.

The chain couples TRBV27 to TRBJ2-7, and possibly TRBD1, on 6 matching bases. This sequence was found in a female donor with multiple sclerosis, enrolled in a pregnancy study. The sample was peripheral blood, taken in the first trimester of pregnancy. The CDR3 in this case is CASSFLGPGQTYEQYF. The bases read TGTGCCAGCAGTTTTTTGGGCCCGGGACAAACCTACGAGCAGTACTTC.